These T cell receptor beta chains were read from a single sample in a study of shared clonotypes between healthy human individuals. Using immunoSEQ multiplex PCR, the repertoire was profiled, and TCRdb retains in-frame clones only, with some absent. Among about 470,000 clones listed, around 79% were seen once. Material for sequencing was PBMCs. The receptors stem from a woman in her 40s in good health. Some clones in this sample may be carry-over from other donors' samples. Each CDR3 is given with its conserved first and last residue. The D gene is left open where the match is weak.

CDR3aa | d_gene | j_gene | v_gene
CASRAGTNYNEQFF | . | TRBJ2-1 | TRBV2
CASSYGLNYEQYF | . | . | TRBV7-6
CASSLRRGDEQFF | . | TRBJ2-1 | TRBV27
CASSPQMTGNEQFF | . | TRBJ2-1 | TRBV14
CASSLGPGNYGYTF | . | TRBJ1-2 | TRBV7-2
CASSLGGGKGSPLHF | . | TRBJ1-6 | TRBV5-1
CASEGANQPQHF | TRBD1 | TRBJ1-5 | TRBV28
CSVIRDRREQYF | TRBD1 | TRBJ2-7 | TRBV29-1
CASSWDGTANTEAFF | . | TRBJ1-1 | TRBV5-1
CSVELESLYSYEQYF | . | TRBJ2-7 | TRBV29-1
CAISGAGLNTGELFF | . | TRBJ2-2 | TRBV10-3
CASSIRGLSYNEQFF | . | TRBJ2-1 | TRBV19
CASSLRESSYEQYF | . | TRBJ2-7 | TRBV28
CASRDTPYEQYF | . | . | TRBV28
CASSFYFGGRGQETQYF | TRBD2 | TRBJ2-5 | TRBV11-2
CASTRTGLGAQYF | . | TRBJ2-5 | TRBV2
CASSLTGTQETQYF | . | TRBJ2-5 | TRBV5-4
CASSSWLVGDGTEAFF | . | TRBJ1-1 | TRBV5-6
CASSPRGGELFF | . | TRBJ2-2 | TRBV19
CATSRVSTGPELAGLQETQYF | TRBD2 | TRBJ2-5 | TRBV15
CASSPAGPVRQFF | . | TRBJ2-1 | TRBV11-2
CASSLDQGRIEQYF | . | TRBJ2-7 | TRBV7-2
CASSLTAVLNQPQHF | . | TRBJ1-5 | TRBV19
CASSLSLWTIQTYEQYF | . | TRBJ2-7 | TRBV28
CASSQSTVGTGELFF | . | TRBJ2-2 | TRBV16
CASSEMGNQPQHF | . | TRBJ1-5 | TRBV2
CASSFAGVSTDTQYF | TRBD2 | TRBJ2-3 | TRBV6-4
CSAHWGETQYF | . | TRBJ2-5 | TRBV20-1
CASSRGLAGDKYF | TRBD2 | TRBJ2-4 | TRBV4-2
CASSLVAGGYEQYF | . | TRBJ2-7 | TRBV27
CASVMDSGRREQFF | . | TRBJ2-1 | TRBV12-5
CASSVIRSAGNQPQHF | . | TRBJ1-5 | TRBV6-4
CASSLGGGTGAYREQYF | TRBD1 | TRBJ2-7 | TRBV5-4
CASSLAYTSTDTQYF | . | TRBJ2-3 | TRBV5-1
CASSGVASGTGELFF | TRBD2 | TRBJ2-2 | TRBV10-1
CASSLKDGNQPQHF | . | TRBJ1-5 | TRBV27
CASSLVWGRSNQPQHF | . | TRBJ1-5 | TRBV7-2
CASKDYNSYEQYF | . | TRBJ2-7 | TRBV7-2
CASSRGYSGAAYEQYF | TRBD2 | TRBJ2-7 | TRBV7-9
CASTLYPGQSGSGANVLTF | TRBD1 | TRBJ2-6 | TRBV28
CSVALEQETQYF | . | TRBJ2-5 | TRBV29-1
CASSAPTGGLNTGELFF | TRBD1 | TRBJ2-2 | TRBV7-3